These 11 T cell receptor beta chains share one sample of origin, sequenced in a study of T-cell memory formation after mild COVID-19. TCRdb recomputed calls from the 5' RACE reads with MiXCR, one row per CDR3 protein. The sample has some 69,000 distinct CDR3 sequences, roughly a sixth seen once; the top ten hold 25% to 35%. The sample was PBMCs or a T cell subset sorted from them (not recorded which). These receptors were taken from an adult woman who had mild COVID-19 (a few samples of this study predate the infection). Cell type and time point are not known.

This clonotype was seen a handful of times. The genes are TRBV9 and TRBJ2-3; 7 bases are shared with TRBD1. Germline CDR1 reads SGDLS; CDR2 reads YYNGEE. CDR3 size: 14 residues. V was clipped by 3 bases and J by 2 bases; unmatched bases: 3. The CDR3 sequence is CASSAQGSTDTQYF. CDR3 DNA: TGTGCCAGCAGCGCACAGGGGTCCACAGATACGCAGTATTTT. Drawing the rest from reference TRBV9 and TRBJ2-3, the complete variable domain is DSGVTQTPKHLITATGQRVTLRCSPRSGDLSVYWYQQSLDQGLQFLIQYYNGEERAKGNILERFSAQQFPDLHSELNLSSLELGDSALYFCASSAQGSTDTQYFGPGTRLTVL.

This clonotype has at least ten counts. The J gene is TRBJ2-5, the V gene TRBV7-9; D may be TRBD2 (6 bases). Germline CDR1 is SEHNR and CDR2 is FQNEAQ (reference sequence). The CDR3 spans 14 residues. Trimming removed 5 bases at V and 8 bases at J, with 18 bases between. In nucleotides, the CDR3 is TGTGCCAGCAGCACCGGGGGAGACCTCGGAACCCAGTACTTC. The encoded protein is CASSTGGDLGTQYF.

This clonotype was seen a handful of times. V is TRBV5-6 and J is TRBJ1-5; D is possibly TRBD1 (6 bases). This CDR3 is built from 15 residues. V was pared by 3 bases and J by 4 bases, with 14 bases between. Germline CDR1 is SGHDT and CDR2 is YYEEEE. This CDR3 is CASSSSSGTNQPQHF. CDR3 coding DNA: TGTGCCAGCAGCTCGTCCTCCGGGACAAATCAGCCCCAGCATTTT.

The DNA for the CDR3 is TGTGCCAGCAGTTACTCGACAGGGGGCAACGAGCAGTACTTC. This codes for CASSYSTGGNEQYF. The chain links TRBV6-5 to TRBJ2-7, with 10 bases identical to TRBD1. From germline, CDR1 is MNHEY and CDR2 SVGAGI. This CDR3 region has 14 residues. Trimming at V came to 0 bases and at J to 5 bases, leaving 1 base not matched to a gene.

This clonotype was seen only a few times. The chain couples TRBV7-8 to TRBJ2-3, with TRBD2 as a possible D gene (6 bases). Trimming removed 4 bases at V and 1 base at J, with 12 bases between. The CDR3 is made up of 15 amino acids. Germline loops: CDR1 SGHVS, CDR2 FQNEAQ. The CDR3 nucleotides read TGTGCCAGCAGCTCCATGGGGGGAGGCACAGATACGCAGTATTTT. Translated: CASSSMGGGTDTQYF.

This clonotype appeared a single time. The chain joins TRBV20-1 to TRBJ1-2; a possible D gene is TRBD1 (6 bases). V was pared by 0 bases and J by 3 bases, with 17 bases between. Per the germline V gene, CDR1 is DFQATT and CDR2 is SNEGSKA (reference sequence). The CDR3 sequence is 16 residues long. CDR3 amino acids: CSARDSSQGHDYGYTF. The CDR3 region has the DNA TGCAGTGCTAGAGATTCCTCACAGGGTCACGACTATGGCTACACCTTC.

The sample holds many counts of this clonotype. The chain is built from TRBV7-8 and TRBJ2-1; TRBD1 might be the D (5 bases). The CDR3 spans 13 residues. Trimming took 8 bases from V and 10 from J, leaving 18 bases between them. Germline V gene sequence: CDR1 SGHVS, CDR2 FQNEAQ. As DNA, the CDR3 is TGTGCCAGCCGCCTGGGGCACCGGAACGAGCAGTTCTTC. Its protein product is CASRLGHRNEQFF.

The chain combines TRBV4-1 with TRBJ1-5, with D possibly being TRBD1 (6 bases). The CDR3 totals 15 residues. Per germline, CDR1 MGHRA and CDR2 YSYEKL. V shed 4 bases and J shed 6 bases, with 16 bases lying between them. CDR3 in amino acids: CASSRSPRGSQPQHF. The CDR3 bases are TGCGCCAGCAGCCGCAGTCCCAGGGGCAGTCAGCCCCAGCATTTT.

This clonotype was detected many times. The chain has TRBV7-6 and TRBJ2-7; D uncertain. The CDR3 runs to 14 residues. Germline V lookup: CDR1 SGHVS, CDR2 FNYEAQ. V lost 2 bases to trimming and J lost 1 base, with 9 bases between them. The CDR3 reads CASSLLTESYEQYF. CDR3 bases: TGTGCCAGCAGCTTATTGACGGAGTCCTACGAGCAGTACTTC.

This clonotype showed up just a few times. This chain joins TRBV12-3 or TRBV12-4 and TRBJ2-3, with D perhaps being TRBD1 or TRBD2 (5 bases each). V was cut by 6 bases and J by 2 bases, with 15 bases left in between. This CDR3 is 15 amino acids long. The CDR3 loop reads CASRVGTGNTDTQYF. The CDR3 DNA is TGTGCCAGCAGGGTGGGGACGGGGAACACAGATACGCAGTATTTT.

This clonotype was observed a few times. The rearrangement links TRBV4-2 to TRBJ2-3; 8 bases align to TRBD2. Losses at the gene ends were 4 bases for V and 2 bases for J; bases not matched to a gene: 8. The CDR3 is 16 amino acids. Germline V gene data show CDR1 as LGHNA and CDR2 as YNFKEQ. The CDR3 DNA sequence: TGTGCCAGCAGCCCCTTTAGCGGGGCTACCACAGATACGCAGTATTTT. It yields the protein CASSPFSGATTDTQYF.